This T cell receptor beta chain was recorded in a study of tumor-infiltrating lymphocytes in localized non-small cell lung cancer. Study findings and constraints: TCRbeta sequencing showed higher T cell infiltration in tumors than uninvolved lung.

For this clone: Antigen unknown.

The CDR3 is 19 residues long. Germline CDR1 GTSNPN, CDR2 SVGIG (reference sequence). The V and J ends lost 2 bases and 0 bases, in that order; junction bases with no gene match: 13. The protocol was immunoSEQ multiplex PCR, while the TCRdb copy is restricted to in-frame clones and leaves out a portion. The repertoire has some 15,000 clones, approximately 62% of them found once; the top ten carry around 6%. The sample comprised lung tumor tissue. The clonotype comes from a human donor with non-small cell lung cancer. The V gene is TRBV30, the J gene TRBJ1-6, with 7 nucleotides matching TRBD1. CDR3 sequence reads: CAWSLDPGQTSSYNSPLHF. For the CDR3, the DNA is TGTGCCTGGAGTCTCGACCCGGGACAGACGAGCTCCTATAATTCACCCCTCCACTTT.